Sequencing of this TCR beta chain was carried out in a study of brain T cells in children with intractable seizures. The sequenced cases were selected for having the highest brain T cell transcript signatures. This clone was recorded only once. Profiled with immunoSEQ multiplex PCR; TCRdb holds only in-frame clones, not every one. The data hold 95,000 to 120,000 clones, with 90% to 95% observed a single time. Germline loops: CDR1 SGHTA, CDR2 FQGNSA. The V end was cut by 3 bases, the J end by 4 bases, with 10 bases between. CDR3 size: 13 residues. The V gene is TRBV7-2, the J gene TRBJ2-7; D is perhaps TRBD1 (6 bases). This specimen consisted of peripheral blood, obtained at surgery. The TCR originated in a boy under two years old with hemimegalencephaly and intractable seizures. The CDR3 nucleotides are TGTGCCAGCAGCTTCACCCAGGGGTACGAGCAGTACTTC. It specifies CASSFTQGYEQYF. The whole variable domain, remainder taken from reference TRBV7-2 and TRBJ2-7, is GAGVSQSPSNKVTEKGKDVELRCDPISGHTALYWYRQSLGQGLEFLIYFQGNSAPDKSGLPSDRFSAERTGGSVSTLTIQRTQQEDSAVYLCASSFTQGYEQYFGPGTRLTVT.